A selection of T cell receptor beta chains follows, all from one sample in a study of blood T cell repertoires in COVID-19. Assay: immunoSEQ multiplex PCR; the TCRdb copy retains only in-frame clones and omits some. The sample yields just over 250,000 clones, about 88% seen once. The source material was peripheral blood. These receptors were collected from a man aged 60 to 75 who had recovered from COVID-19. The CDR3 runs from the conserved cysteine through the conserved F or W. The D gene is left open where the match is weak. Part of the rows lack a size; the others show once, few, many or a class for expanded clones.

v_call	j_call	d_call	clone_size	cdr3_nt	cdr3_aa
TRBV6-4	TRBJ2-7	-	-	TGTGCCAGCAGTGAGTGGGCAGGGCTCACCTACGAGCAGTACTTC	CASSEWAGLTYEQYF
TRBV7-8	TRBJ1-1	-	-	TGTGCCAGCAGCCCGGGGGGGGCCGGGAACACTGAAGCTTTCTTT	CASSPGGAGNTEAFF
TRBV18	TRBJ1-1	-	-	TGTGCCAGCTCCGGACAGCTGAACACTGAAGCTTTCTTT	CASSGQLNTEAFF
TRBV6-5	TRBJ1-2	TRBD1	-	TGTGCCAGCCGATACACCGGGACAGGGAATGATGGCTACACCTTC	CASRYTGTGNDGYTF
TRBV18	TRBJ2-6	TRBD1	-	TGTGCCAGCTCATCCGGGACAGGGATTTCGGGGGCCAACGTCCTGACTTTC	CASSSGTGISGANVLTF
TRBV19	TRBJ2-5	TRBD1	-	TGTGCCAGTAGTTCCCGGGACAGACAAGAGACCCAGTACTTC	CASSSRDRQETQYF
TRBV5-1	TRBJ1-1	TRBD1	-	TGCGCCAGCAGCTTACCCGGGACAGGGAAGACTGAAGCTTTCTTT	CASSLPGTGKTEAFF
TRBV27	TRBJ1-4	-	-	TGTGCCAGCAGTGCCAGGGCTGCAGGGAAACTGTTTTTT	CASSARAAGKLFF
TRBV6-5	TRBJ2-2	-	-	TGTGCCAGCAGAGCGGGCGCGAACACCGGGGAGCTGTTTTTT	CASRAGANTGELFF
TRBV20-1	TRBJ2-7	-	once	TGCAGTGCCAGTGCCGGATCGGGCGGGGTAACCTACGAGCAGTACTTC	CSASAGSGGVTYEQYF
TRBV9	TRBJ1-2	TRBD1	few	TGTGCCAGCAGCAGGACTGGGACAGGGGGTAACTATGGCTACACCTTC	CASSRTGTGGNYGYTF
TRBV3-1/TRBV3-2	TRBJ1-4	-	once	TGTGCCAGCAGCCAACGCGCAGGGGTCATAGGTAATGAAAAACTGTTTTTT	CASSQRAGVIGNEKLFF
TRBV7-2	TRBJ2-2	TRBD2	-	TGTGCCAGCAGCCTAGAGAGGGTAGCGGGGACGAACACCGGGGAGCTGTTTTTT	CASSLERVAGTNTGELFF
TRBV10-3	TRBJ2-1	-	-	TGTGCCATCAGTGAGCGGAATGAGCAGTTCTTC	CAISERNEQFF
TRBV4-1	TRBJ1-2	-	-	TGCGCCAGCAGCCAAGTAGCAGGGAACTATGGCTACACCTTC	CASSQVAGNYGYTF
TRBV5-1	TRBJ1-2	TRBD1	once	TGCGCCAGCAGCTTGGGACAGGGTATAGATGGCTACACCTTC	CASSLGQGIDGYTF
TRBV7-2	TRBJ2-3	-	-	TGTGCCAGCAGCCCGCGGCCGTACACAGATACGCAGTATTTT	CASSPRPYTDTQYF
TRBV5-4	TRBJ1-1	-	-	TGTGCCAGCAGCCCCCCGGCGGGAGCGAACACTGAAGCTTTCTTT	CASSPPAGANTEAFF
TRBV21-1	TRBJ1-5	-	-	TGTGCAAGCAGCAAAGAGGGCAGGGAGGTCAATCAGCCCCAGCATTTT	CASSKEGREVNQPQHF
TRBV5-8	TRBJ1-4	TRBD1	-	TGTGCCAGCAGCGTCGGACAGGGGACTGCAACTAATGAAAAACTGTTTTTT	CASSVGQGTATNEKLFF
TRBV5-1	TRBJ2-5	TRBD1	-	TGCGCCAGCAGCTCGCGGGGACAGGGGAGCGGGACCCAGTACTTC	CASSSRGQGSGTQYF
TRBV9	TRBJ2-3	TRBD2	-	TGTGCCAGCAGCGGCCACGCCGGGACTAGTATCAGCACAGATACGCAGTATTTT	CASSGHAGTSISTDTQYF
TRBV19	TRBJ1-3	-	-	TGTGCCAGTACCCAAAGACAGGAGTTCTCTGGAAACACCATATATTTT	CASTQRQEFSGNTIYF